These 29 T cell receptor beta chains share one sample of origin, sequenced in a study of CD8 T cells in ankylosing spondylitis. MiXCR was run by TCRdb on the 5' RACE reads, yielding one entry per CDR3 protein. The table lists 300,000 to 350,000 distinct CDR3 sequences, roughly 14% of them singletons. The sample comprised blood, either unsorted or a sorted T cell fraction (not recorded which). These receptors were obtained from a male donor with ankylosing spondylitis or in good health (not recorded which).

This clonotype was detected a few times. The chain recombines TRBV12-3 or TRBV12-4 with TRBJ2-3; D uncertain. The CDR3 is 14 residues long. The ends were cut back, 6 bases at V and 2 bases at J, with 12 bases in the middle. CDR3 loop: CASRGPDLTDTQYF. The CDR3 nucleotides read TGTGCCAGCAGAGGACCGGACCTCACAGATACGCAGTATTTT.

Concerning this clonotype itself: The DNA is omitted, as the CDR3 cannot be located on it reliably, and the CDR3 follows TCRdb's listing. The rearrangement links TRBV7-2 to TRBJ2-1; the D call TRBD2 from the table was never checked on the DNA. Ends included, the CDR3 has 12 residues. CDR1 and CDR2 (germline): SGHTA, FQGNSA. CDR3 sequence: CASSWASGTPLF.

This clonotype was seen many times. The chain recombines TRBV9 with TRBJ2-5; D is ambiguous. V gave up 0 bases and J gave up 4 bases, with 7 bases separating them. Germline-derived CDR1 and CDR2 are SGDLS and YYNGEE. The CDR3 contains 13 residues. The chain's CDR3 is CASSVGAAETQYF. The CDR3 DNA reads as TGTGCCAGCAGCGTAGGAGCAGCAGAGACCCAGTACTTC.

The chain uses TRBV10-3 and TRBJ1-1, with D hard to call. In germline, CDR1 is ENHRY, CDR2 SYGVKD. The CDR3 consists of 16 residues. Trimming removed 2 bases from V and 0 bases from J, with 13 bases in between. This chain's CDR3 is CAISEMSGSMNTEAFF. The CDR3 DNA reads TGTGCCATCAGTGAGATGTCTGGGAGCATGAACACTGAAGCTTTCTTT.

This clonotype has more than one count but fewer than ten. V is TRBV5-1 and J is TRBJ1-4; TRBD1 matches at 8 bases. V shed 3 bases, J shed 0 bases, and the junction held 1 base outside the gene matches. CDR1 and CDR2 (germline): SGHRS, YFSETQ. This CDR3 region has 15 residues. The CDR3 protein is CASSSDRATNEKLFF. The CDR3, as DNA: TGCGCCAGCAGCTCGGACAGGGCAACTAATGAAAAACTGTTTTTT.

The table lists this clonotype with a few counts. The CDR3 spells CASSLVIPNYGYTF. The CDR3 DNA is TGTGCCAGCAGTTTGGTAATTCCTAACTATGGCTACACCTTC. V usage is TRBV12-3 or TRBV12-4 and J usage is TRBJ1-2; D is unresolved. Trimming took off 3 bases at V and 0 bases at J, with 8 bases between the two ends. The CDR3 spans 14 residues.

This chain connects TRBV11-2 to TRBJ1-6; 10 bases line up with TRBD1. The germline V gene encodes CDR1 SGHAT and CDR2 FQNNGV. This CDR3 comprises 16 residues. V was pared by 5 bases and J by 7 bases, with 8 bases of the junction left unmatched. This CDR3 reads CASSPRDRGNNSPLHF. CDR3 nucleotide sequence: TGTGCCAGCAGCCCCCGGGACAGGGGAAACAATTCACCCCTCCACTTT.

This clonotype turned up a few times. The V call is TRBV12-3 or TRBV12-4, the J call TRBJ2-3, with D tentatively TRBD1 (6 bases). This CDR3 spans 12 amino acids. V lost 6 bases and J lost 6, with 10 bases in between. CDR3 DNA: TGTGCCAGCAGCACAGGGTTGGATACGCAGTATTTT. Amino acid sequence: CASSTGLDTQYF.

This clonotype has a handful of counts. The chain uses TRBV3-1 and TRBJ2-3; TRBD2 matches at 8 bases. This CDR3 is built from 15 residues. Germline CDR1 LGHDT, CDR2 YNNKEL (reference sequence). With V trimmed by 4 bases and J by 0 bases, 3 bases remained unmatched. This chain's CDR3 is CASSPRGASTDTQYF. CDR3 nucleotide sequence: TGTGCCAGCAGCCCGCGGGGGGCGAGCACAGATACGCAGTATTTT.

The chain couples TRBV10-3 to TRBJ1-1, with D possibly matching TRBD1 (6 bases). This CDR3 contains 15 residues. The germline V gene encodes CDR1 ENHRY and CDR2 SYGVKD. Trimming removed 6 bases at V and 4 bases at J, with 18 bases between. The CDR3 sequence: CAISPTGSLGTEAFF. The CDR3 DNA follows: TGTGCCATCAGCCCTACAGGGTCGTTGGGCACTGAAGCTTTCTTT.

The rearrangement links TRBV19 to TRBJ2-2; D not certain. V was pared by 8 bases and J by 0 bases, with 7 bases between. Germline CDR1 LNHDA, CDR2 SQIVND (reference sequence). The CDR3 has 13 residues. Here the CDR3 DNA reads TGTGCCAGTGAGAGAGCGAACACCGGGGAGCTGTTTTTT. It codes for CASERANTGELFF. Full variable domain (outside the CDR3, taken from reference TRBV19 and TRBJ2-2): DGGITQSPKYLFRKEGQNVTLSCEQNLNHDAMYWYRQDPGQGLRLIYYSQIVNDFQKGDIAEGYSVSREKKESFPLTVTSAQKNPTAFYLCASERANTGELFFGEGSRLTVL.

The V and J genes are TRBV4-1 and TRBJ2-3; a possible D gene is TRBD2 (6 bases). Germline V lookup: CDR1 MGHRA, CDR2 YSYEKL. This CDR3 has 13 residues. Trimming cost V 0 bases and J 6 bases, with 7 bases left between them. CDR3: CASSQDGGDTQYF. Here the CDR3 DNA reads TGCGCCAGCAGCCAAGATGGGGGGGATACGCAGTATTTT.

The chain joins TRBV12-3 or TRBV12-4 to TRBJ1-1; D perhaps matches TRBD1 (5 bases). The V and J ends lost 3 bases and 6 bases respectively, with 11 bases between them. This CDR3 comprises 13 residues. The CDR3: CASSFGGLSEAFF. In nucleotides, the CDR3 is TGTGCCAGCAGTTTCGGGGGTCTTTCTGAAGCTTTCTTT.

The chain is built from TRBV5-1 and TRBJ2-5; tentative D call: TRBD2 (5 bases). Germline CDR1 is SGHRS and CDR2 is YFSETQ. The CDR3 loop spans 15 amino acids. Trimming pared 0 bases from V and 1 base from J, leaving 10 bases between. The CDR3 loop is CASSLGAGTQETQYF. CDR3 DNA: TGCGCCAGCAGCTTGGGGGCGGGTACCCAAGAGACCCAGTACTTC.

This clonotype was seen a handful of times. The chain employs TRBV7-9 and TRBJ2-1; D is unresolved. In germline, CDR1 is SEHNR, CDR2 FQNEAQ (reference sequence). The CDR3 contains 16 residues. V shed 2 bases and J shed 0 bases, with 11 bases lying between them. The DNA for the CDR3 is TGTGCCAGCAGCTTAATACCGCGTAACTCCTACAATGAGCAGTTCTTC. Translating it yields CASSLIPRNSYNEQFF. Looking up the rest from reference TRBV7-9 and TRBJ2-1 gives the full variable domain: DTGVSQNPRHKITKRGQNVTFRCDPISEHNRLYWYRQTLGQGPEFLTYFQNEAQLEKSRLLSDRFSAERPKGSFSTLEIQRTEQGDSAMYLCASSLIPRNSYNEQFFGPGTRLTVL.

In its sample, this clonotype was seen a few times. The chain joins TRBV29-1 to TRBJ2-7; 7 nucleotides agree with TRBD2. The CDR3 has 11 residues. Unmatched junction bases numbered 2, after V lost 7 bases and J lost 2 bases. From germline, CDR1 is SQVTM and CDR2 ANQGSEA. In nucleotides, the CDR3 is TGCAGCGGGGGAGGGCCCTACGAGCAGTACTTC. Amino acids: CSGGGPYEQYF.

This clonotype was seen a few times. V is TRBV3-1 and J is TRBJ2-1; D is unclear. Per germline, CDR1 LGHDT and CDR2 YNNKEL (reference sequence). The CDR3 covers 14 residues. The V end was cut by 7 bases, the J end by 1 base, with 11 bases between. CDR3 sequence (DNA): TGTGCCAGCACCCTAAGACGTTCCTACAATGAGCAGTTCTTC. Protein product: CASTLRRSYNEQFF.

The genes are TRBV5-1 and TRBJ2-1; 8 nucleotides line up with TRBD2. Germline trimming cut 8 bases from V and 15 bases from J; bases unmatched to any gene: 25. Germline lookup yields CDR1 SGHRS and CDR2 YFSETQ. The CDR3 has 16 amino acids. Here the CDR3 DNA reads TGCGCCAGTAGGGCTACCGGGACTAGTGACTCCGGAGGGCCGTTCTTC. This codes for CASRATGTSDSGGPFF.

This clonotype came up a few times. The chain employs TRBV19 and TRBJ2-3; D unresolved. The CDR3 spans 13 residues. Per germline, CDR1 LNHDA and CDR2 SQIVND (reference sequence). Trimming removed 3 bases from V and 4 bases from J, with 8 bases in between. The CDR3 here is CASSIDVPDTQYF. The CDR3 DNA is TGTGCCAGTAGTATTGACGTCCCAGATACGCAGTATTTT.

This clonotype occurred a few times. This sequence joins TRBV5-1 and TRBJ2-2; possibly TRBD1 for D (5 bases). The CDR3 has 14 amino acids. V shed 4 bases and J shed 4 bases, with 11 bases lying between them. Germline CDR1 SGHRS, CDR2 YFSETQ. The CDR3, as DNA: TGCGCCAGCAGCCCGACAGCGAGCACCGGGGAGCTGTTTTTT. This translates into CASSPTASTGELFF.

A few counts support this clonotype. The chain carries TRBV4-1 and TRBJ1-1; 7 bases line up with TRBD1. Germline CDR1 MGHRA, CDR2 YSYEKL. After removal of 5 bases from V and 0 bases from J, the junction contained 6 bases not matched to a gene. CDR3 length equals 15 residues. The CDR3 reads CASSAPGQVNTEAFF. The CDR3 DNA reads TGCGCCAGCAGCGCCCCCGGACAGGTGAACACTGAAGCTTTCTTT.

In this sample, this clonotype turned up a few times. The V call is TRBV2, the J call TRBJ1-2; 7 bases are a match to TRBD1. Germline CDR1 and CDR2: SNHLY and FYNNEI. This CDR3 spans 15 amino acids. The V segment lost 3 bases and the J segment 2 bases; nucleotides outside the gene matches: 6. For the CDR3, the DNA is TGTGCCAGCAGTGACTTGGAGGGACAGAACTATGGCTACACCTTC. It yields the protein CASSDLEGQNYGYTF. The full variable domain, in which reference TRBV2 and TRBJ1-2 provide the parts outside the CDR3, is EPEVTQTPSHQVTQMGQEVILRCVPISNHLYFYWYRQILGQKVEFLVSFYNNEISEKSEIFDDQFSVERPDGSNFTLKIRSTKLEDSAMYFCASSDLEGQNYGYTFGSGTRLTVV.

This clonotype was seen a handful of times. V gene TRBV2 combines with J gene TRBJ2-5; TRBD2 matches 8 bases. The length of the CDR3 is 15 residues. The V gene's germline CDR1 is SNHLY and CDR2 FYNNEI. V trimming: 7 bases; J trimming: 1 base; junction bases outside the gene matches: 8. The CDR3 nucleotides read TGTGCCAGCACCCCTGACGGACTAGCCCAAGAGACCCAGTACTTC. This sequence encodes CASTPDGLAQETQYF.

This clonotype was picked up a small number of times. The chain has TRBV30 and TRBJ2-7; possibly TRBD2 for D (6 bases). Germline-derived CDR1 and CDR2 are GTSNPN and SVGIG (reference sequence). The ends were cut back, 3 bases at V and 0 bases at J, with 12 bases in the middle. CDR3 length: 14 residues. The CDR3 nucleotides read TGTGCCTGGAGCGAGGAGGGAGTCTCCTACGAGCAGTACTTC. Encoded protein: CAWSEEGVSYEQYF.

The CDR3 coding sequence is TGCAGTGCTAGAGGGGAGGGAGGACAGTACAATGAGCAGTTCTTC. Encoded protein: CSARGEGGQYNEQFF. The chain employs TRBV20-1 and TRBJ2-1; weak D call: TRBD2 (7 bases). This CDR3 spans 15 amino acids. The V end was cut by 1 base, the J end by 4 bases, with 14 bases between. The V gene's germline CDR1 is DFQATT and CDR2 SNEGSKA (reference sequence).

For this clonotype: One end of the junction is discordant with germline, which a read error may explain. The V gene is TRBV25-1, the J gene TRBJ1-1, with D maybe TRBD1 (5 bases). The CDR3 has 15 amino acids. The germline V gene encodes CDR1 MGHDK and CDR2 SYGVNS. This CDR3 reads CASSPTRGGVTEALF. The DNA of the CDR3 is TGTGCCAGCAGTCCGACGAGGGGAGGGGTCACTGAAGCTCTCTTT. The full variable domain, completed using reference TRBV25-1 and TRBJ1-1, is EADIYQTPRYLVIGTGKKITLECSQTMGHDKMYWYQQDPGMELHLIHYSYGVNSTEKGDLSSESTVSRIRTEHFPLTLESARPSHTSQYLCASSPTRGGVTEALFGQGTRLTVV.

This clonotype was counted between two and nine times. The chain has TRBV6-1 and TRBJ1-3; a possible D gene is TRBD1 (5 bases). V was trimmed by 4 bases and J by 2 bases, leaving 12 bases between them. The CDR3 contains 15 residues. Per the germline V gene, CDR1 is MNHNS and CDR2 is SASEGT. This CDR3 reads CASSAPGRAGNTIYF. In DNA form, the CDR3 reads TGTGCCAGCAGTGCCCCGGGACGAGCTGGAAACACCATATATTTT.

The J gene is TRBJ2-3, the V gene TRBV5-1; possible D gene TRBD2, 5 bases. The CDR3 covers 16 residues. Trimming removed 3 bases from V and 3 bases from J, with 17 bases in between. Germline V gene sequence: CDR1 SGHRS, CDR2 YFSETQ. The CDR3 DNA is TGCGCCAGCAGCTCCCTACTAGGCCTGGCGACAGATACGCAGTATTTT. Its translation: CASSSLLGLATDTQYF.

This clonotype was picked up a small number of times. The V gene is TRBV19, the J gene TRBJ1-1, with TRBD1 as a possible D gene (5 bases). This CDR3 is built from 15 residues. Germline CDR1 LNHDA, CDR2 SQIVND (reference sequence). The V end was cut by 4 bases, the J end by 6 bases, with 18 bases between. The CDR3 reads CASSTRQSQGAEAFF. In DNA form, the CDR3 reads TGTGCCAGTAGTACCCGACAGTCCCAAGGGGCTGAAGCTTTCTTT. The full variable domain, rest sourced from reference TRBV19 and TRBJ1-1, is DGGITQSPKYLFRKEGQNVTLSCEQNLNHDAMYWYRQDPGQGLRLIYYSQIVNDFQKGDIAEGYSVSREKKESFPLTVTSAQKNPTAFYLCASSTRQSQGAEAFFGQGTRLTVV.